These 11 T cell receptor beta chains were all obtained from the same sample, sequenced in a study of CD8+ T cells in alopecia areata. Treatment specified: oral pan-JAK inhibitor, 5-10 mg twice daily. RNA extraction and reverse transcription yielded cDNA as sequencing template. Here immunoSEQ multiplex PCR was the method, and the copy in TCRdb shows in-frame clones only, minus some. This sample carries some 150,000 clones, around 82% of them seen once, and the ten largest clones take around 25%. The sequences come from CD8+ T cells sorted from blood, collected at week 4, from a patient treated with tofacitinib. These receptors were taken from a human donor with alopecia areata.

Remarks on this clone: One junction end does not reproduce the germline sequence, and a read error may be involved. V gene TRBV5-6 combines with J gene TRBJ2-5, with 8 bases fitting TRBD1. The V gene's germline CDR1 is SGHDT and CDR2 YYEEEE. There are 14 residues in the CDR3. The CDR3 nucleotides read TGTGCCAGCAGCAGCGGACAGGGTCAAGAGACCCAGCACTTC. Its protein is CASSSGQGQETQHF.

This chain links TRBV10-3 with TRBJ2-3, with 9 bases matching TRBD2. Germline-derived CDR1 and CDR2 are ENHRY and SYGVKD. Losses at the gene ends were 11 bases for V and 2 bases for J; bases not matched to a gene: 11. The CDR3 is 15 amino acids. DNA of the CDR3: TGTGCCTCCAGGACAAGCGGGGGGTACACAGATACGCAGTATTTT. Residues: CASRTSGGYTDTQYF.

The CDR3 here is CASSLTTGVNEQFF. CDR3 DNA sequence: TGTGCCAGCAGCCTTACGACAGGGGTGAATGAGCAGTTCTTC. This rearrangement joins TRBV5-5 to TRBJ2-1; 8 bases agree with TRBD1. The V segment lost 4 bases and the J segment 7 bases; nucleotides outside the gene matches: 7. Germline lookup yields CDR1 SGHKS and CDR2 YYEKEE (reference sequence). The CDR3 sequence is 14 residues long.

This chain joins TRBV30 and TRBJ2-7; no clear D gene. The assigned J gene may be wrong: the sequence end matches TRBJ2-5 better. Germline loops: CDR1 GTSNPN, CDR2 SVGIG (reference sequence). There are 14 residues in the CDR3. The CDR3: CAWSDLPTRETQYF. The CDR3 DNA follows: TGTGCCTGGAGTGATCTCCCGACGAGGGAGACCCAGTACTTC.

V gene TRBV5-1 combines with J gene TRBJ2-7; TRBD1 is a possible D gene (6 bases). V dropped 3 bases and J dropped 6 bases, with 13 bases sitting between them. Germline V gene data show CDR1 as SGHRS and CDR2 as YFSETQ. This CDR3 is built from 13 residues. CDR3 nucleotides: TGCGCCAGCAGCTCCGGGACACTCCTCGAGCAGTACTTC. This encodes CASSSGTLLEQYF.

The rearrangement links TRBV30 to TRBJ2-7, with D tentatively TRBD2 (5 bases). This CDR3 region has 12 residues. The germline V and J ends were trimmed by 3 bases and 7 bases, with 13 bases remaining between them. The germline V gene encodes CDR1 GTSNPN and CDR2 SVGIG (reference sequence). Here the CDR3 reads CAWSDDSGEQYF. The CDR3 nucleotides read TGTGCCTGGAGCGACGACTCGGGAGAGCAGTACTTC.

This clone came up a few times. The V and J genes are TRBV4-1 and TRBJ2-5; no clear D gene. The CDR3 length is 11 residues. The V gene's germline CDR1 is MGHRA and CDR2 YSYEKL. V was clipped by 3 bases and J by 4 bases, with 3 bases between them. The CDR3 DNA reads as TGCGCCAGCAGCCAGCCAGAGACCCAGTACTTC. It specifies CASSQPETQYF.

The chain couples TRBV20-1 to TRBJ2-7; D remains unclear. Between the trimmed V and J ends, which lost 7 bases and 3 bases, there was a span of 10 bases. Germline V gene lookup returns CDR1 DFQATT and CDR2 SNEGSKA (reference sequence). The CDR3 covers 11 residues. The CDR3 here is CSVSTYYEQYF. The CDR3 DNA follows: TGCAGTGTATCAACATACTACGAGCAGTACTTC.

This chain joins TRBV4-1 and TRBJ1-1; TRBD1 is a possible D gene (6 bases). V gave up 2 bases and J gave up 0 bases, with 13 bases separating them. The CDR3 is made up of 16 amino acids. Germline CDR1 and CDR2: MGHRA and YSYEKL. The CDR3 region is CASSQYPGAMNTEAFF. The CDR3 DNA sequence: TGCGCCAGCAGCCAATATCCGGGGGCCATGAACACTGAAGCTTTCTTT.

This clone was picked up a small number of times. The J gene is TRBJ1-2, the V gene TRBV27, with 8 nucleotides matching TRBD1. V dropped 6 bases and J dropped 8; count of bases not matched to a gene: 8. The CDR3 is 13 residues long. From germline, CDR1 is MNHEY and CDR2 SMNVEV (reference sequence). CDR3 sequence: CASSMGTGFGYTF. CDR3 DNA sequence: TGTGCCAGCAGCATGGGGACAGGCTTCGGCTACACCTTC.

The chain employs TRBV14 and TRBJ2-2; D is undetermined. CDR1 and CDR2 (germline): SGHDN, FVKESK. This CDR3 comprises 17 residues. The ends were cut back, 1 base at V and 0 bases at J, with 12 bases in the middle. CDR3 loop: CASSQVSSITNTGELFF. CDR3 nucleotide sequence: TGTGCCAGCAGCCAAGTCTCAAGTATAACGAACACCGGGGAGCTGTTTTTT. The complete variable domain, with remaining parts taken from reference TRBV14 and TRBJ2-2, reads EAGVTQFPSHSVIEKGQTVTLRCDPISGHDNLYWYRRVMGKEIKFLLHFVKESKQDESGMPNNRFLAERTGGTYSTLKVQPAELEDSGVYFCASSQVSSITNTGELFFGEGSRLTVL.